The 10 T cell receptor beta chains listed next were all sequenced from one sample in a study of blood T cell repertoires in COVID-19. Sequenced by immunoSEQ multiplex PCR; TCRdb stores in-frame clones only, minus some. The data show around 72,000 clones, roughly 80% seen once. Sequencing used peripheral blood. The receptors were sampled from a woman aged 60 to 75 with acute or convalescent COVID-19.

The gene calls are TRBV10-2 and TRBJ1-3, with D perhaps matching TRBD1 (5 bases). The CDR3 contains 14 residues. Germline lookup yields CDR1 WSHSY and CDR2 SAAADI. V was trimmed by 6 bases and J by 3 bases, leaving 12 bases between them. CDR3 nucleotides: TGCGCCAGCAGATTGACAGTAGTTGGAAACACCATATATTTT. This sequence encodes CASRLTVVGNTIYF.

The rearrangement links TRBV19 to TRBJ1-1, with 7 bases lining up with TRBD1. CDR3 length: 15 amino acids. J was trimmed by 0 bases and V by 6 bases; bases with no gene match: 7. Germline V gene lookup returns CDR1 LNHDA and CDR2 SQIVND (reference sequence). DNA of the CDR3: TGTGCCAGTAGGGGCCGCAGGGGGTTGAACACTGAAGCTTTCTTT. It codes for CASRGRRGLNTEAFF.

V and J are TRBV2 and TRBJ2-5, with TRBD2 matching 8 bases. The CDR3 has 15 amino acids. Trimming at V came to 8 bases and at J to 1 base, leaving 9 bases not matched to a gene. Germline assignment: CDR1 SNHLY and CDR2 FYNNEI. CDR3 bases: TGTGCCAGCCGCGCGGGGGGCCTGACCCAAGAGACCCAGTACTTC. It specifies CASRAGGLTQETQYF.

The rearrangement joins TRBV5-4 to TRBJ1-1; the match to TRBD1 covers 10 bases. CDR3 length: 15 residues. Germline lookup yields CDR1 SGHNT and CDR2 YYREEE (reference sequence). V lost 4 bases to trimming and J lost 5 bases; unmatched junction nucleotides: 8. The chain's CDR3 is CASSPLGQGGTEAFF. In nucleotides, the CDR3 is TGTGCCAGCAGCCCACTCGGACAGGGGGGAACTGAAGCTTTCTTT.

The rearrangement joins TRBV6-5 to TRBJ2-5; D ambiguous. This CDR3 has 16 residues. The germline V and J ends were trimmed by 2 bases and 1 base, with 14 bases remaining between them. Per germline, CDR1 MNHEY and CDR2 SVGAGI. For the CDR3, the DNA is TGTGCCAGCAGTTACCACCGCCAAGCCCCCCAAGAGACCCAGTACTTC. Its protein is CASSYHRQAPQETQYF.

The rearrangement joins TRBV2 to TRBJ1-2; 8 nucleotides agree with TRBD1. The CDR3 covers 15 residues. The germline V gene has CDR1 SNHLY and CDR2 FYNNEI. Trimming took 1 base from V and 3 from J; bases not matched to a gene: 4. The CDR3 spells CASSEGQGRHYGYTF. The CDR3 DNA is TGTGCCAGCAGTGAAGGACAGGGGAGACACTATGGCTACACCTTC. Based on the CDR3 plus reference TRBV2 and TRBJ1-2, the full variable domain is EPEVTQTPSHQVTQMGQEVILRCVPISNHLYFYWYRQILGQKVEFLVSFYNNEISEKSEIFDDQFSVERPDGSNFTLKIRSTKLEDSAMYFCASSEGQGRHYGYTFGSGTRLTVV.

CDR3 loop: CASSRTSGTHEQYF. The DNA for the CDR3 is TGTGCCAGCAGCCGGACTAGCGGGACCCACGAGCAGTACTTC. The chain joins TRBV3-1 (or the pseudogene TRBV3-2) to TRBJ2-7; TRBD2 matches 12 bases. V dropped 4 bases and J dropped 5; count of bases not matched to a gene: 3. This CDR3 is 14 amino acids long. Germline-derived CDR1 and CDR2 are LGHDT and YNNKEL (reference sequence).

This clone was seen a single time. V gene TRBV21-1 combines with J gene TRBJ1-5. TRBV21-1 is reported as a pseudogene. This CDR3 is 15 amino acids long. CDR3 in DNA: TGTGCCAGCAGCAAAGTCTCCGGGTGCAATCAGCCCCAGCATTTT. This codes for CASSKVSGCNQPQHF.

The genes are TRBV7-8 and TRBJ2-1, with TRBD2 matching 9 bases. Germline CDR1 is SGHVS and CDR2 is FQNEAQ. The CDR3 runs to 16 residues. Trimming removed 7 bases from V and 5 bases from J; junction bases left unmatched: 12. The DNA of the CDR3 is TGTGCCAGCACTTTCTTCGGCGGGAGGGGTAACAATGAGCAGTTCTTC. The encoded protein is CASTFFGGRGNNEQFF.

The rearrangement uses TRBV4-1 and TRBJ2-3; 9 bases agree with TRBD2. V shed 4 bases and J 2 bases; nucleotides not matched to a gene: 10. Germline assignment: CDR1 MGHRA and CDR2 YSYEKL. This CDR3 is built from 17 residues. The CDR3 protein is CASSPSIAGGPTDTQYF. The CDR3 nucleotides read TGCGCCAGCAGCCCGTCTATTGCGGGAGGGCCCACAGATACGCAGTATTTT.